This T cell receptor beta chain was identified during a study of blood T cell repertoires in COVID-19. Study details: The United States, Italy and Spain were the sources of the acute and convalescent COVID-19 samples. Nucleic acid was either cDNA or gDNA, and it came from T cells, B-cell-depleted T cells, or PBMCs.

The CDR3 consists of 11 residues. Germline CDR1 MNHEY, CDR2 SVGAGI. The V gene lost 8 bases and the J gene lost 7 bases, with 12 bases spanning the gap. Authors' processing steps: Reference gene primers were amplified, and this amplification served to estimate nucleated cell counts. Produced via immunoSEQ multiplex PCR; TCRdb's table is partial and in-frame only. Clonal size and the V and J genes are those of that table, whereas D and trimming came from the DNA. Of around 300,000 clones listed, around 90% are singletons. Sequences were obtained from PBMCs or T cells enriched from blood (not recorded which). The chain recombines TRBV6-5 with TRBJ2-7; D gene unclear. The receptor was isolated from a woman younger than 35 with acute COVID-19. The CDR3, as DNA: TGTGCCAGCGCGGAAGGTTTAGAGCAGTACTTC. Its translation is CASAEGLEQYF.